The 23 T cell receptor beta chains listed next were all sequenced from one sample in a study of shared clonotypes between healthy human individuals. Here immunoSEQ multiplex PCR was the method, and the copy in TCRdb shows in-frame clones only, minus some. The table lists over 2 million clones, 90% to 95% of them singletons, with 0.1% to 0.15% in the top ten. Sequenced material: naive CD4+ T cells sorted from blood. Subset reported: CD45RA+ positively selected. All receptors come from a man between 18 and 29 years old in good health.

Worth noting for this clone: This sample also contains other DNA sequences that code for the same CDR3. This chain links TRBV6-5 with TRBJ1-1; possibly TRBD1 for D (6 bases). Germline V gene data show CDR1 as MNHEY and CDR2 as SVGAGI. CDR3 length equals 14 residues. Trimming pared 2 bases from V and 2 bases from J, leaving 9 bases between. The CDR3 here is CASSYGTLNTEAFF. CDR3 nucleotides: TGTGCCAGCAGTTACGGGACACTCAACACTGAAGCTTTCTTT.

The rearrangement links TRBV18 to TRBJ2-3; D possibly matches TRBD1 or TRBD2 (5 bases each). V was clipped by 5 bases and J by 0 bases, with 9 bases between them. Germline V gene lookup returns CDR1 KGHSH and CDR2 LQKENI. The CDR3 has 14 amino acids. The CDR3: CASSSGPSTDTQYF. The CDR3 DNA reads as TGTGCCAGCTCATCGGGACCCAGCACAGATACGCAGTATTTT.

The J gene is TRBJ2-1, the V gene TRBV28; D may correspond to TRBD1 or TRBD2 (5 bases each). The germline gives CDR1 MDHEN, CDR2 SYDVKM. The CDR3 loop spans 18 amino acids. V lost 1 base, J lost 2 bases, and 18 bases lay in between. CDR3 DNA: TGTGCCAGCAGTTTATTTGCCCCACCGGGACGGCCCTACAATGAGCAGTTCTTC. Translation: CASSLFAPPGRPYNEQFF.

V and J are TRBV30 and TRBJ1-1; no definite D call. Germline V gene data show CDR1 as GTSNPN and CDR2 as SVGIG (reference sequence). The CDR3 length is 13 residues. Trimming left V 4 bases short and J 1 base short, with 10 bases between. CDR3 sequence (DNA): TGTGCCTGGAAGATTTCGGCGAACACTGAAGCTTTCTTT. This codes for CAWKISANTEAFF.

This sequence joins TRBV10-3 and TRBJ2-7; D ambiguous. The end of the DNA aligns better with TRBJ2-5, so the J call may be wrong. The germline gives CDR1 ENHRY, CDR2 SYGVKD. This CDR3 contains 16 residues. DNA for the CDR3: TGTGCCATCAGTGAGTCGAGCTTAAGGTCCTGGGAGACCCAGTACTTC. This translates into CAISESSLRSWETQYF.

The J gene is TRBJ2-2, the V gene TRBV4-3; the D is unclear. Germline CDR1 LGHNA, CDR2 YSLEER. The CDR3 consists of 16 residues. Trimming shortened V by 1 base and J by 1 base, and 10 bases separated the two germline ends. CDR3 loop: CASSQGNRQNTGELFF. The CDR3 nucleotides read TGCGCCAGCAGCCAAGGGAACAGACAGAACACCGGGGAGCTGTTTTTT.

Of note for this clone: At one end the junction does not follow the germline gene, possibly because of a read error. The CDR3: CASSLGGHSLF. The CDR3 DNA reads TGTGCCAGCAGCTTAGGGGGACATAGCCTCTTC. The chain combines TRBV7-2 with TRBJ2-1; possibly TRBD1 for D (6 bases). The germline V gene has CDR1 SGHTA and CDR2 FQGNSA. The CDR3 is made up of 11 amino acids. The variable domain in full, completed from reference TRBV7-2 and TRBJ2-1, reads GAGVSQSPSNKVTEKGKDVELRCDPISGHTALYWYRQSLGQGLEFLIYFQGNSAPDKSGLPSDRFSAERTGGSVSTLTIQRTQQEDSAVYLCASSLGGHSLFGPGTRLTVL.

The chain links TRBV5-1 to TRBJ1-1, with D uncertain. Trimming shortened V by 5 bases and J by 0 bases, and 11 bases separated the two germline ends. This CDR3 has 14 residues. The germline V gene encodes CDR1 SGHRS and CDR2 YFSETQ. DNA of the CDR3: TGCGCCAGCAGGGAACAGAGCTTGAACACTGAAGCTTTCTTT. Protein: CASREQSLNTEAFF.

The chain uses TRBV30 and TRBJ2-7; 8 nucleotides match TRBD1. V lost 0 bases and J lost 4; bases outside the gene matches: 8. The length of the CDR3 is 15 residues. From germline, CDR1 is GTSNPN and CDR2 SVGIG (reference sequence). The CDR3 nucleotides are TGTGCCTGGAGTGTAGCCGGGACAGGAGCATACGAGCAGTACTTC. It translates to CAWSVAGTGAYEQYF.

The chain combines TRBV10-3 with TRBJ1-4; 9 nucleotides line up with TRBD1. Germline values: CDR1 ENHRY, CDR2 SYGVKD. The CDR3 has 15 residues. Trimming removed 5 bases from V and 8 bases from J; junction bases left unmatched: 9. Here the CDR3 DNA reads TGTGCCATCAGTCCTGCGGCGGGACAGGGAGAAAAACTGTTTTTT. This sequence encodes CAISPAAGQGEKLFF.

Details on this clone: A much more abundant neighbour one base away suggests this may be a read error. V usage is TRBV27 and J usage is TRBJ2-2; D ambiguous. V was pared by 6 bases and J by 5 bases, with 7 bases between. The CDR3 is 12 amino acids. Germline assignment: CDR1 MNHEY and CDR2 SMNVEV (reference sequence). The chain's CDR3 is CASSFGTGELFF. The CDR3 DNA follows: TGTGCCAGCAGCTTTGGGACCGGGGAGCTGTTTTTT.

J is TRBJ1-6 and V is TRBV10-3; 8 bases match TRBD1. V was clipped by 6 bases and J by 8 bases; unmatched bases: 9. From germline, CDR1 is ENHRY and CDR2 SYGVKD. The CDR3 is 15 residues long. Here the CDR3 reads CAIRNRQGTDSPLHF. CDR3 DNA: TGTGCCATCAGGAACCGACAGGGGACGGATTCACCCCTCCACTTT.

The chain employs TRBV27 and TRBJ2-7, with 8 bases aligning to TRBD2. CDR3 length: 16 residues. The V and J ends lost 2 bases and 2 bases, in that order; junction bases with no gene match: 8. Germline V gene data show CDR1 as MNHEY and CDR2 as SMNVEV (reference sequence). The DNA for the CDR3 is TGTGCCAGCAGTTTAGGCATCGGGACTAGGGCCTACGAGCAGTACTTC. This sequence encodes CASSLGIGTRAYEQYF.

The rearrangement uses TRBV18 and TRBJ2-5, with 12 bases that match TRBD2. V was pared by 3 bases and J by 2 bases, with 4 bases of the junction left unmatched. In germline, CDR1 is KGHSH, CDR2 LQKENI. The CDR3 length is 16 residues. CDR3 region: CASSPRLAGEQETQYF. DNA of the CDR3: TGTGCCAGCTCACCTCGACTAGCGGGAGAGCAAGAGACCCAGTACTTC.

The chain combines TRBV15 with TRBJ1-5, with D possibly being TRBD1 (6 bases). The V end lost 1 base, the J end lost 0 bases, and 13 bases lay between the germline ends. This CDR3 is built from 17 residues. Germline CDR1 LNHNV, CDR2 YYDKDF (reference sequence). This chain's CDR3 is CATSRAGTPYSNQPQHF. The CDR3 nucleotides are TGTGCCACCAGCAGAGCCGGGACACCTTATAGCAATCAGCCCCAGCATTTT.

This clone was observed once. In nucleotides, the CDR3 is TGTGCCAGCGCCGGCGCGGGACAAGGGAATTCACCCCTCCACTTT. As protein: CASAGAGQGNSPLHF. The V gene is TRBV21-1, the J gene TRBJ1-6. TRBV21-1 is listed as a pseudogene. The CDR3 totals 15 residues.

V gene TRBV7-2 combines with J gene TRBJ2-5; tentative D call: TRBD2 (5 bases). CDR3 length equals 14 residues. Trimming took 5 bases from V and 0 from J, leaving 10 bases between them. CDR1 and CDR2 (germline): SGHTA, FQGNSA. The CDR3 sequence is CASSLSGNQETQYF. The CDR3 region has the DNA TGTGCCAGCAGCCTGTCGGGGAACCAAGAGACCCAGTACTTC.

This clone appeared once. This chain connects TRBV5-1 to TRBJ2-7; 10 positions match TRBD1. The CDR3 runs 15 residues. Germline CDR1 and CDR2: SGHRS and YFSETQ. Trimming took 4 bases from V and 3 from J; bases not matched to a gene: 7. CDR3 in DNA: TGCGCCAGCAGCGCCGGACAGGGGGTAAGCTACGAGCAGTACTTC. This gives the protein CASSAGQGVSYEQYF. Full variable domain (outside the CDR3, taken from reference TRBV5-1 and TRBJ2-7): KAGVTQTPRYLIKTRGQQVTLSCSPISGHRSVSWYQQTPGQGLQFLFEYFSETQRNKGNFPGRFSGRQFSNSRSEMNVSTLELGDSALYLCASSAGQGVSYEQYFGPGTRLTVT.

The chain carries TRBV7-8 and TRBJ2-2, with 8 bases aligning to TRBD1. Germline-derived CDR1 and CDR2 are SGHVS and FQNEAQ. Unmatched junction bases numbered 9, after V lost 4 bases and J lost 2 bases. This CDR3 has 17 amino acids. CDR3 bases: TGTGCCAGCAGCTCCTGGCGGGACAGGCGAAACACCGGGGAGCTGTTTTTT. Encoded protein: CASSSWRDRRNTGELFF.

The chain employs TRBV5-6 and TRBJ1-6; D ambiguous. V was trimmed by 6 bases and J by 0 bases, leaving 19 bases between them. Germline CDR1 is SGHDT and CDR2 is YYEEEE. This CDR3 spans 18 amino acids. The CDR3 nucleotides read TGTGCCAGCACCGCCCGCGGGGAATTGAGCTCCTATAATTCACCCCTCCACTTT. Protein product: CASTARGELSSYNSPLHF. Drawing the rest from reference TRBV5-6 and TRBJ1-6, the complete variable domain is DAGVTQSPTHLIKTRGQQVTLRCSPKSGHDTVSWYQQALGQGPQFIFQYYEEEERQRGNFPDRFSGHQFPNYSSELNVNALLLGDSALYLCASTARGELSSYNSPLHFGNGTRLTVT.

This clone was seen just once. CDR3 nucleotide sequence: TGTGCCAGCATTTCGATGGGAGATACGCAGTATTTT. As protein: CASISMGDTQYF. J is TRBJ2-3 and V is TRBV6-1, with D hard to call. V shed 7 bases and J shed 5 bases, with 10 bases lying between them. CDR3 length: 12 residues. Germline V gives CDR1 MNHNS, CDR2 SASEGT.

The J gene is TRBJ1-2, the V gene TRBV6-5, with a tentative D call TRBD1 (6 bases). The V gene's germline CDR1 is MNHEY and CDR2 SVGAGI. The CDR3 length is 15 residues. V was pared by 6 bases and J by 4 bases, with 18 bases between. The CDR3, as DNA: TGTGCCAGCAGGATGTTGGACAGTAATTTCTATGGCTACACCTTC. Amino acid sequence: CASRMLDSNFYGYTF.

The chain uses TRBV2 and TRBJ2-3; a possible D gene is TRBD2 (6 bases). CDR3 length: 15 residues. CDR1 SNHLY and CDR2 FYNNEI come from the germline V gene. V was cut by 6 bases and J by 0 bases, with 13 bases left in between. The chain's CDR3 is CASRGLGVSTDTQYF. CDR3 bases: TGTGCCAGCAGGGGACTCGGGGTTAGCACAGATACGCAGTATTTT.